The rows below give T cell receptor beta chains drawn from one sample of a study of blood T cell repertoires in COVID-19. The method was immunoSEQ multiplex PCR; TCRdb's version includes in-frame clones alone and lacks a portion of them. This sample has 46,000 or so clones, with roughly nine tenths found just once. Sequences were obtained from peripheral blood. The source of these receptors is a man in his 70s with active COVID-19. The CDR3 runs from the conserved cysteine through the conserved F or W. Fields, in order: clone size, J gene, D gene, V gene, CDR3 DNA, CDR3 protein. The D gene is left open where the match is weak. Clone size is given for some rows only: seen once, a few or many times, or a class if the clone is expanded.

NA	TRBJ1-6	TRBD1	TRBV3-1/TRBV3-2	TGTGCCAGCAGGGGCCAGGGGGATTCACCCCTCCACTTT	CASRGQGDSPLHF
NA	TRBJ2-1	TRBD2	TRBV5-5	TGTGCCAGCAGCCCCCGACTAGCGGGAGGCCACAATGAGCAGTTCTTC	CASSPRLAGGHNEQFF
NA	TRBJ1-6	NA	TRBV27	TGTGCCAGCAGTTTATACGGGGATGGCAATTCACCCCTCCACTTT	CASSLYGDGNSPLHF
NA	TRBJ2-2	NA	TRBV24-1	TGTGCCACCAGTGATTGGACAAGCGCGAACACCGGGGAGCTGTTTTTT	CATSDWTSANTGELFF
NA	TRBJ2-7	TRBD2	TRBV2	TGTGCCAGCAGTGAATCGCTAGCGGGAATCTACGAGCAGTACTTC	CASSESLAGIYEQYF
once	TRBJ2-7	NA	TRBV29-1	TGCAGCGTATGGACTGGGAGCTCCTACGAGCAGTACTTC	CSVWTGSSYEQYF
NA	TRBJ1-1	TRBD1	TRBV12-5	TGTGCTAGTGGTGATAACAGGGGGCCCGGGGCTTTCTTT	CASGDNRGPGAFF
NA	TRBJ1-4	NA	TRBV6-5	TGTGCCAGCAGCAGGGCTTATGGCGAAAAACTGTTTTTT	CASSRAYGEKLFF
NA	TRBJ1-3	TRBD1	TRBV19	TGTGCCAGTAGGAGGGACAGCAGTTCTGGAAACACCATATATTTT	CASRRDSSSGNTIYF
NA	TRBJ2-3	NA	TRBV19	TGTGCCAGTAAGCGGCAGGGGACAGATACGCAGTATTTT	CASKRQGTDTQYF
NA	TRBJ1-2	TRBD1	TRBV7-9	TGTGCCAGCAGCCTTGGGACAGGGGCCAACTATGGCTACACCTTC	CASSLGTGANYGYTF
NA	TRBJ1-1	NA	TRBV12-3/TRBV12-4	TGTGCCAGCAGTTTTTCCATGAACACTGAAGCTTTCTTT	CASSFSMNTEAFF
few	TRBJ1-3	NA	TRBV4-3	TGCGCCAGCAGCCAAGTCGGACATTCGGGCGGAAACACCATATATTTT	CASSQVGHSGGNTIYF
NA	TRBJ1-6	TRBD1	TRBV5-4	TGTGCCAGCAGCTTGAAGGGGGCGTTAAATTCACCCCTCCACTTT	CASSLKGALNSPLHF
NA	TRBJ2-7	TRBD1	TRBV28	TGTGCCAGCTCCTTACAGGGGGTATTCTACGAGCAGTACTTC	CASSLQGVFYEQYF
NA	TRBJ1-1	NA	TRBV18	TGTGCCAGCTCATCGGGACGGGGGATGAACACTGAAGCTTTCTTT	CASSSGRGMNTEAFF
NA	TRBJ1-2	NA	TRBV3-1/TRBV3-2	TGTGCCAGCAGCCAAGGGCCAGGCCCCTATGGCTACACCTTC	CASSQGPGPYGYTF
once	TRBJ2-6	NA	TRBV4-2	TGTGCCAGCAGCCAAGTCTCAGGGACAGGGGCCAACGTCCTGACTTTC	CASSQVSGTGANVLTF
once	TRBJ1-3	NA	TRBV6-2/TRBV6-3	TGTGCCAGCAGTTACTCCGGAGGGGGAAACACCATATATTTT	CASSYSGGGNTIYF
NA	TRBJ2-7	NA	TRBV12-3/TRBV12-4	TGTGCCAGCAGTTTAGGCAGGGCATACGAGCAGTACTTC	CASSLGRAYEQYF
NA	TRBJ2-1	TRBD2	TRBV4-2	TGTGCCAGCAGCCAATCCCCGAGCGGGGGGGCCTACAATGAGCAGTTCTTC	CASSQSPSGGAYNEQFF
NA	TRBJ2-7	TRBD2	TRBV28	TGTGCCAGCAGTTTGGCAGGGAGGGACGAGCAGTACTTC	CASSLAGRDEQYF
NA	TRBJ1-5	TRBD1	TRBV28	TGTGCCAGCACCGGGACAGGGGGACTCAATCAGCCCCAGCATTTT	CASTGTGGLNQPQHF
NA	TRBJ2-2	TRBD2	TRBV7-2	TGTGCCAGCAGCTTAACACTAGCGGGAGTGGCCGGGGAGCTGTTTTTT	CASSLTLAGVAGELFF
NA	TRBJ2-1	TRBD2	TRBV18	TGTGCCAGCTCAGCGGCGAATGGGGGGGGTAGGAATGAGCAGTTCTTC	CASSAANGGGRNEQFF
NA	TRBJ2-7	NA	TRBV10-3	TGTGCCATCAGTGAGGTAGTTAAGTTCTACGAGCAGTACTTC	CAISEVVKFYEQYF
NA	TRBJ1-4	TRBD1	TRBV27	TGTGCCAGCAGTTCTCTCCCGGGACAGGGTGATGAAAAACTGTTTTTT	CASSSLPGQGDEKLFF
NA	TRBJ2-3	TRBD2	TRBV4-3	TGCGCCAGCAGCCAAGATCCCCCTACTAGCGGCACAGATACGCAGTATTTT	CASSQDPPTSGTDTQYF
NA	TRBJ1-6	TRBD1	TRBV12-3/TRBV12-4	TGTGCCAGCAGCGAACAGGGGAACGGGCCTCAGTTT	CASSEQGNGPQF
NA	TRBJ1-1	NA	TRBV11-2	TGTGCCAGCAGCAAAGGGGGGGACACTGAAGCTTTCTTT	CASSKGGDTEAFF
NA	TRBJ2-1	TRBD2	TRBV11-2	TGTGCCAGCAGCTTATGGACCCTAGCGGTTAGAGATTACAATGAGCAGTTCTTC	CASSLWTLAVRDYNEQFF
NA	TRBJ1-1	NA	TRBV6-2/TRBV6-3	TGTGCCAGCAGTTACTCGACACAGCAGAACACTGAAGCTTTCTTT	CASSYSTQQNTEAFF
NA	TRBJ1-5	TRBD1	TRBV19	TGTGCCAGTAGTGGCAGGGACAGGGGGAATGGTCAGCCCCAGCATTTT	CASSGRDRGNGQPQHF
NA	TRBJ2-1	NA	TRBV9	TGTGCCAGCAGCCCCCAGGGGAATGAGCAGTTCTTC	CASSPQGNEQFF
NA	TRBJ1-6	TRBD1	TRBV6-5	TGTGCCAGTTTTACAGGGGGCAAGAATTCACCCCTCCACTTT	CASFTGGKNSPLHF
NA	TRBJ2-7	TRBD1	TRBV3-1/TRBV3-2	TGTGCCAGCAGCGCCTTCTACAGGGGGCTTAGCGAGCAGTACTTC	CASSAFYRGLSEQYF
NA	TRBJ1-6	TRBD1	TRBV11-2	TGTGCCAGCAGCCCGCCCGGGACAGGGGACCTCCTCCACTTT	CASSPPGTGDLLHF
NA	TRBJ2-5	NA	TRBV11-3	TGTGCCAGCAGCTTAAACTATAGGGAGACCCAGTACTTC	CASSLNYRETQYF